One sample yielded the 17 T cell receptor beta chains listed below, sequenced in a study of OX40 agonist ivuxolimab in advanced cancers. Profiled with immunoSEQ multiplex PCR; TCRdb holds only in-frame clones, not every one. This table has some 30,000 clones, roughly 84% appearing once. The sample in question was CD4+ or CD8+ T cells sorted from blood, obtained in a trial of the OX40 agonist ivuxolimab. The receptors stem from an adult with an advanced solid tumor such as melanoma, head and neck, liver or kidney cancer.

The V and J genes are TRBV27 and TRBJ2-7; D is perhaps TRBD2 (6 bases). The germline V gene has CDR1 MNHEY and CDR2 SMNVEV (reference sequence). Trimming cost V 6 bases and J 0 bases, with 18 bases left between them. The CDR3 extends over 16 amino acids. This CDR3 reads CASRPVASASSYEQYF. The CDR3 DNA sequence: TGTGCCAGCAGGCCCGTAGCTAGCGCTAGCTCCTACGAGCAGTACTTC.

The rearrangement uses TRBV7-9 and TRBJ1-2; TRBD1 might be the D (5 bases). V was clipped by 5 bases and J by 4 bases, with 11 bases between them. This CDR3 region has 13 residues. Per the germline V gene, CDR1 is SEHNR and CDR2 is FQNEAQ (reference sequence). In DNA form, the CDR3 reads TGTGCCAGCAGCCCCCCAGACAGCTATGGCTACACCTTC. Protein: CASSPPDSYGYTF.

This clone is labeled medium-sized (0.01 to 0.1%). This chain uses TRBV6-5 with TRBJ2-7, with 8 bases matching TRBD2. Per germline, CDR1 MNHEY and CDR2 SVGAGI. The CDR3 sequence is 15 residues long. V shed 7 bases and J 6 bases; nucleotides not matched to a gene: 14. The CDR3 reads CASKSLGAGEGEQYF. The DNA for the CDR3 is TGTGCCAGCAAAAGTTTAGGAGCGGGAGAGGGCGAGCAGTACTTC.

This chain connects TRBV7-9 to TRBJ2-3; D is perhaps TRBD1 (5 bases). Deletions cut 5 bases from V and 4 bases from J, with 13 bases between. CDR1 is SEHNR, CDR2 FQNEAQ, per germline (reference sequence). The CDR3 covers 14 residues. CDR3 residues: CASSGQGIPDTQYF. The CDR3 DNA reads TGTGCCAGCAGCGGGCAGGGTATCCCAGATACGCAGTATTTT.

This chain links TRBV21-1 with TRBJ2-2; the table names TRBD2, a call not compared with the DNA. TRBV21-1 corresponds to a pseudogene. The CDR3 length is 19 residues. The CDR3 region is CASSKSGPLAGGRPGELFF. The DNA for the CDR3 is TGTGCCAGCAGCAAATCGGGCCCACTAGCGGGGGGGCGTCCCGGGGAGCTGTTTTTT.

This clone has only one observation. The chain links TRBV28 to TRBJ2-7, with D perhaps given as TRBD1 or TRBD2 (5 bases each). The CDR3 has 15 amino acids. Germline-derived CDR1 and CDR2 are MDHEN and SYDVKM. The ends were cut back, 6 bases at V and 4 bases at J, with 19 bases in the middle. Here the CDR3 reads CASSSPGRTNYEQYF. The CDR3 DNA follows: TGTGCCAGCAGCTCCCCGGGACGGACCAATTACGAGCAGTACTTC.

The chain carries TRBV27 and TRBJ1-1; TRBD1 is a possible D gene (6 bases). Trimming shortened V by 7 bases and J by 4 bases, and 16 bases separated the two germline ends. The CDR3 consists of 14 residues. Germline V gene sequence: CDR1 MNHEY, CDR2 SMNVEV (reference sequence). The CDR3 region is CASKKRGGGTEAFF. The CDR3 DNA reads TGTGCCAGCAAAAAACGAGGGGGTGGCACTGAAGCTTTCTTT.

The chain's CDR3 is CASSVEGIGEAFF. DNA of the CDR3: TGTGCCAGCAGCGTAGAAGGGATTGGTGAAGCTTTCTTT. The rearrangement joins TRBV9 to TRBJ1-1; D not resolved. In germline, CDR1 is SGDLS, CDR2 YYNGEE. The CDR3 runs 13 residues. Trimming stripped 0 bases from V and 7 bases from J, with 10 bases between.

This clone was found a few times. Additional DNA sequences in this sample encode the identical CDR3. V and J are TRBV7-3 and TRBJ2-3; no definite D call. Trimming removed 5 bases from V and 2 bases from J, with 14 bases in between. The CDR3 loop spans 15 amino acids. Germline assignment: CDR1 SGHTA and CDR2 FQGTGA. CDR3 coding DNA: TGTGCCAGCAGCCCCGGTGGCGGTCCCACAGATACGCAGTATTTT. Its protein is CASSPGGGPTDTQYF.

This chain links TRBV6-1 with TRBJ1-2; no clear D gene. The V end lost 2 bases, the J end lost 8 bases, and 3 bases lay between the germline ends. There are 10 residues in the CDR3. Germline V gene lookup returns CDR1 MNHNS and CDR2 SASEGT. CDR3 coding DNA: TGTGCCAGCAGTGAACAGGGCTACACCTTC. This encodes CASSEQGYTF.

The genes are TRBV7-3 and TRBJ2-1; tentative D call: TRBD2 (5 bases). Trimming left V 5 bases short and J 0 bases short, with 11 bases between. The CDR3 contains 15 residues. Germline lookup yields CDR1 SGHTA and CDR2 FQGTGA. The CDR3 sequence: CASSGEGSSYNEQFF. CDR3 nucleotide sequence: TGTGCCAGCAGCGGCGAGGGTAGCTCCTACAATGAGCAGTTCTTC. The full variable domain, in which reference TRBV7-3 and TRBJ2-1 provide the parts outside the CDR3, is GAGVSQTPSNKVTEKGKYVELRCDPISGHTALYWYRQSLGQGPEFLIYFQGTGAADDSGLPNDRFFAVRPEGSVSTLKIQRTERGDSAVYLCASSGEGSSYNEQFFGPGTRLTVL.

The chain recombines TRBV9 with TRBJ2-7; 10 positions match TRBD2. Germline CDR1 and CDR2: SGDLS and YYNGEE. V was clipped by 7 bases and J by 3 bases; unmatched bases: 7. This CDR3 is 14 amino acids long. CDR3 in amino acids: CASSSSGSSYEQYF. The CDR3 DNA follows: TGTGCCAGCTCATCTAGCGGGAGCAGCTACGAGCAGTACTTC.

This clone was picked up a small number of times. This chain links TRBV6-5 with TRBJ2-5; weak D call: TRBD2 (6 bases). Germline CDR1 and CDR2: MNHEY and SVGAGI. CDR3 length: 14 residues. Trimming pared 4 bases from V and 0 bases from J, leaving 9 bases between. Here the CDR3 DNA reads TGTGCCAGCAGTTCCGGGAGTGACCAAGAGACCCAGTACTTC. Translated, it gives CASSSGSDQETQYF.

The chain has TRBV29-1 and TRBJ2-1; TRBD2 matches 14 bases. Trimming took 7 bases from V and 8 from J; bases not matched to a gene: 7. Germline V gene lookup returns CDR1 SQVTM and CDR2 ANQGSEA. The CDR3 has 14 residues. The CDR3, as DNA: TGCAGCGCCGGGGGACTAGCGGGAGCAGATGAGCAGTTCTTC. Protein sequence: CSAGGLAGADEQFF.

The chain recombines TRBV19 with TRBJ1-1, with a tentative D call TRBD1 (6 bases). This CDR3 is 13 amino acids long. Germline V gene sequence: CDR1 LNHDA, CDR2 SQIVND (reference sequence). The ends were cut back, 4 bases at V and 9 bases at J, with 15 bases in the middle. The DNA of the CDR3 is TGTGCCAGTAGTACCCGGACAGTTAAGCAAGCTTTCTTT. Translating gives CASSTRTVKQAFF.

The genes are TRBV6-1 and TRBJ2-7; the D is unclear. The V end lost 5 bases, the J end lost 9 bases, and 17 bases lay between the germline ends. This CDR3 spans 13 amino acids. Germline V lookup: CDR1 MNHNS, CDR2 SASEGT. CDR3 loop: CASSYGRFSGQYF. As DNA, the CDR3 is TGTGCCAGCAGTTATGGACGGTTTAGTGGGCAGTACTTC.

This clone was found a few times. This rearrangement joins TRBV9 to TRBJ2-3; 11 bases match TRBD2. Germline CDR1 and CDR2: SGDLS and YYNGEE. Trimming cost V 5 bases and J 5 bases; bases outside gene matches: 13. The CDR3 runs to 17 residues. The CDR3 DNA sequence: TGTGCCAGCAGTCGTACCGGGACTAGCGGTTCGGGAGATACGCAGTATTTT. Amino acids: CASSRTGTSGSGDTQYF.